This T cell receptor (beta chain) was found in a study of T cell responses to AZD1222 COVID-19 vaccine. CDR1 is WSHSY, CDR2 SAAADI, per germline. The V gene end was trimmed by 4 bases and the J gene end by 0 bases; junction bases not matched to a gene: 2. This CDR3 has 15 amino acids. Here immunoSEQ multiplex PCR was the method, and the copy in TCRdb shows in-frame clones only, minus some. The sample lists about 110,000 clones, more than 75% occurring once. This sequence originates from an adult in good health. This sequence joins TRBV10-2 and TRBJ2-3; 9 nucleotides align to TRBD2. Material: peripheral blood, obtained on day 0 of AZD1222 vaccination. DNA for the CDR3: TGCGCCAGCAGTGTAGCGGGGGCTAGCACAGATACGCAGTATTTT. Translating gives CASSVAGASTDTQYF.